Included here is one TCR beta chain sequence, with context. Its antigen is not known. MiXCR was run by TCRdb on the 5' RACE reads, yielding one entry per CDR3 protein. Here the sample spans fewer than 400,000 distinct CDR3 sequences, about 14% being singletons. This CDR3 has 16 amino acids. Unmatched junction bases numbered 12, after V lost 4 bases and J lost 5 bases. Looked up from germline, CDR1 is SQVTM and CDR2 is ANQGSEA. The entry originates in a study of CD8 T cells in ankylosing spondylitis. Findings and caveats of the study: Enrichment of disease-linked clones was reportedly significant in matched ankylosing spondylitis synovial fluid. Earlier literature documents some of the motif variants in reactive arthritis synovial fluid and blood.

The receptor was isolated from a male donor with ankylosing spondylitis or in good health (not recorded which). Sequenced: blood, either unsorted or a sorted T cell fraction (not recorded which). The V call is TRBV29-1, the J call TRBJ2-3, with 10 bases lining up with TRBD1. The chain's CDR3 is CSVGRVTGGREDTQYF. The CDR3, as DNA: TGCAGCGTTGGGAGGGTGACAGGGGGCAGGGAAGATACGCAGTATTTT.